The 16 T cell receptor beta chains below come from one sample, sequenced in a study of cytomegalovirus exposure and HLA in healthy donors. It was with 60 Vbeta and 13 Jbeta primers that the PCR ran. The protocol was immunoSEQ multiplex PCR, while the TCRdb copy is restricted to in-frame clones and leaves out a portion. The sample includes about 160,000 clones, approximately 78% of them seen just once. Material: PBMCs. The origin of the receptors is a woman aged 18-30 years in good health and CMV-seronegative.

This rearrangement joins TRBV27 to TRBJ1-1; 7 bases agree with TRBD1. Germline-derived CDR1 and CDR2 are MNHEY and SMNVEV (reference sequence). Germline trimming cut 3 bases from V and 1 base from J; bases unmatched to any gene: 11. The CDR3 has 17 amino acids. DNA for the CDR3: TGTGCCAGCAGTTTCACCCAAGTAGGGGGCGCGAACACTGAAGCTTTCTTT. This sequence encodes CASSFTQVGGANTEAFF.

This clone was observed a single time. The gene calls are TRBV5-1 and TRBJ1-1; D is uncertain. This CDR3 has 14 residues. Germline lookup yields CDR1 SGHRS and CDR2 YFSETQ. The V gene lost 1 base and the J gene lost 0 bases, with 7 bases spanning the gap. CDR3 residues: CASSLLNVNTEAFF. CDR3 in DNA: TGCGCCAGCAGCTTGTTAAATGTGAACACTGAAGCTTTCTTT.

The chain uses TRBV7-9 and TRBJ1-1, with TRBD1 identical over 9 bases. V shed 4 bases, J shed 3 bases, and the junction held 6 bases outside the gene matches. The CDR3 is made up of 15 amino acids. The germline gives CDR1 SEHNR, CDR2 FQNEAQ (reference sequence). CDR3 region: CASSSGQGGDTEAFF. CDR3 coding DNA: TGTGCCAGCAGCTCGGGACAGGGTGGGGACACTGAAGCTTTCTTT. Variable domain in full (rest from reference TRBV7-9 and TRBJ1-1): DTGVSQNPRHKITKRGQNVTFRCDPISEHNRLYWYRQTLGQGPEFLTYFQNEAQLEKSRLLSDRFSAERPKGSFSTLEIQRTEQGDSAMYLCASSSGQGGDTEAFFGQGTRLTVV.

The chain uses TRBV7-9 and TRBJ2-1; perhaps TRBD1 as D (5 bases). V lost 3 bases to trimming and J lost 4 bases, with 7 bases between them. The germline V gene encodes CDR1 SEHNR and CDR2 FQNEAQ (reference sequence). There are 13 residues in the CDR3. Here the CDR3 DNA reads TGTGCCAGCAGCTTCAGGGATTACAATGAGCAGTTCTTC. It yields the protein CASSFRDYNEQFF.

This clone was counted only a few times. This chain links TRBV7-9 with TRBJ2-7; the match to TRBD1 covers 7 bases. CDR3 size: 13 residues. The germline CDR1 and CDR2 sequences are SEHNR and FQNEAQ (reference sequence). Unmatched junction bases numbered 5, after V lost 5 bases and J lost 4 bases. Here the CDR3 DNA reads TGTGCCAGCAGCGCTGACAGGGCTTACGAGCAGTACTTC. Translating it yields CASSADRAYEQYF.

The CDR3 region is CASSLPRSPLHF. The DNA for the CDR3 is TGTGCCAGCAGCTTGCCTCGGTCACCCCTCCACTTT. V and J are TRBV5-4 and TRBJ1-6; D not certain. Trimming took off 1 base at V and 10 bases at J, with 6 bases between the two ends. Germline V gene lookup returns CDR1 SGHNT and CDR2 YYREEE (reference sequence). The CDR3 loop spans 12 amino acids.

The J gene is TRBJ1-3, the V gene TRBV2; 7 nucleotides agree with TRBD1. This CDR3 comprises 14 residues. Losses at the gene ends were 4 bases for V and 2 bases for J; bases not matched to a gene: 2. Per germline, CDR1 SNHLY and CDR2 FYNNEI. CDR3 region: CASSATGAGNTIYF. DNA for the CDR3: TGTGCCAGCAGTGCAACAGGGGCTGGAAACACCATATATTTT.

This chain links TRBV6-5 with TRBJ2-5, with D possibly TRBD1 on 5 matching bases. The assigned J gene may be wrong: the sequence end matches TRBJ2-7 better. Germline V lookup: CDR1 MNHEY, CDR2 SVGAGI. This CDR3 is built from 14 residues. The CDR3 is CASSLSDRSYEQYF. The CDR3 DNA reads TGTGCCAGCAGTTTATCCGACAGATCCTACGAGCAGTACTTC.

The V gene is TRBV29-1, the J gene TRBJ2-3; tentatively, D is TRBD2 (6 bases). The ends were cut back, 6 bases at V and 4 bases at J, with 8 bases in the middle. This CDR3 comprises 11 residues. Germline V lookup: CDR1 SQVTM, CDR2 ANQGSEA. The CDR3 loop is CSVWRADTQYF. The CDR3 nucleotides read TGCAGCGTGTGGAGGGCAGATACGCAGTATTTT.

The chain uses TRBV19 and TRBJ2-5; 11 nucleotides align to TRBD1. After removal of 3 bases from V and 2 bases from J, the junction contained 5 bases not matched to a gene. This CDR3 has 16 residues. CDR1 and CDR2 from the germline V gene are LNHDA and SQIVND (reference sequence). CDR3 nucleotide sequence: TGTGCCAGTAGTATGACCGGGACAGGGGGTCAAGAGACCCAGTACTTC. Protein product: CASSMTGTGGQETQYF.

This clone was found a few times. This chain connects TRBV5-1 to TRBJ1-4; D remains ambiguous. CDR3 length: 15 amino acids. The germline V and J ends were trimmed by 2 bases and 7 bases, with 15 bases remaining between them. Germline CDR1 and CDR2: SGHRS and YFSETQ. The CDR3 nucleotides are TGCGCCAGCAGCTTCCGTCGTGCAACGGGTGAAAAACTGTTTTTT. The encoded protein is CASSFRRATGEKLFF. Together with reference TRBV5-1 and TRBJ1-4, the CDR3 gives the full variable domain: KAGVTQTPRYLIKTRGQQVTLSCSPISGHRSVSWYQQTPGQGLQFLFEYFSETQRNKGNFPGRFSGRQFSNSRSEMNVSTLELGDSALYLCASSFRRATGEKLFFGSGTQLSVL.

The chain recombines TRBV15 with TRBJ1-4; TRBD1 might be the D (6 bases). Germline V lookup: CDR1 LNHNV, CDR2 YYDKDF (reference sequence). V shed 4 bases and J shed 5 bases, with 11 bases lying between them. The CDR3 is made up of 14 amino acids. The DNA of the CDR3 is TGTGCCACCAGCACCGGGACACTGAATGAAAAACTGTTTTTT. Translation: CATSTGTLNEKLFF.

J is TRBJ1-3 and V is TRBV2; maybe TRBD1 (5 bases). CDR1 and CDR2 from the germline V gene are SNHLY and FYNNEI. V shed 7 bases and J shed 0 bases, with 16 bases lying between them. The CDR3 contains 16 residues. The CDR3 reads CASIRDSTYSGNTIYF. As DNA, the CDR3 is TGTGCCAGCATACGGGACTCAACCTACTCTGGAAACACCATATATTTT. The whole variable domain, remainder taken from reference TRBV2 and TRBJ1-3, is EPEVTQTPSHQVTQMGQEVILRCVPISNHLYFYWYRQILGQKVEFLVSFYNNEISEKSEIFDDQFSVERPDGSNFTLKIRSTKLEDSAMYFCASIRDSTYSGNTIYFGEGSWLTVV.

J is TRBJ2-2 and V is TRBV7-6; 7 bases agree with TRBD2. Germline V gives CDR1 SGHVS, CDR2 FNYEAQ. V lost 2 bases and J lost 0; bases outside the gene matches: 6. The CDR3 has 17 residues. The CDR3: CASSLSGAKPNTGELFF. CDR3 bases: TGTGCCAGCAGCTTAAGCGGGGCGAAACCGAACACCGGGGAGCTGTTTTTT.

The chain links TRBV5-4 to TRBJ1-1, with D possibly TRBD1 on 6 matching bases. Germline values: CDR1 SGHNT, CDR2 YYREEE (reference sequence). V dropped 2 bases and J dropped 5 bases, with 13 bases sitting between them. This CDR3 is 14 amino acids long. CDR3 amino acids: CASSLRGGGTEAFF. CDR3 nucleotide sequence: TGTGCCAGCAGCTTAAGGGGGGGAGGAACTGAAGCTTTCTTT.

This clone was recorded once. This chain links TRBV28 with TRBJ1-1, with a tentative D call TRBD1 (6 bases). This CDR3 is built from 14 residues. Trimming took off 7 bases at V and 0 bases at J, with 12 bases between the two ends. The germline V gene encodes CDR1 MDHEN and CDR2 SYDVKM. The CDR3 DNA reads TGTGCCAGCACTCCGGGACACATGAACACTGAAGCTTTCTTT. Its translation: CASTPGHMNTEAFF.